This record concerns one T cell receptor (beta chain) sequence. The antigen is unknown. Produced via immunoSEQ multiplex PCR; TCRdb's table is partial and in-frame only. The sample carries about 75,000 clones, about 85% recorded once. The sample is drawn from a study of T cell clones after liver transplantation. Broader study findings: In most of the 8 subjects, circulating graft-donor-reactive CD4 TCRbeta sequences fell significantly after transplant.

Sequencing used CD4+ T cells from blood, obtained around 50 months after liver transplant. This clonotype originated in a human patient who received a liver transplant. Part of the T cell pool may stem from the graft donor.

The CDR3 loop is CASSSRTGETQYF. CDR3 nucleotides: TGCGCCAGCAGCTCGAGGACAGGGGAGACCCAGTACTTC. This chain joins TRBV5-1 and TRBJ2-5; 8 bases match TRBD1. The CDR3 spans 13 residues. With V trimmed by 3 bases and J by 5 bases, 3 bases remained unmatched. CDR1 is SGHRS and CDR2 is YFSETQ in the germline V gene. The variable domain in full, completed from reference TRBV5-1 and TRBJ2-5, reads KAGVTQTPRYLIKTRGQQVTLSCSPISGHRSVSWYQQTPGQGLQFLFEYFSETQRNKGNFPGRFSGRQFSNSRSEMNVSTLELGDSALYLCASSSRTGETQYFGPGTRLLVL.